Below are 28 T cell receptor beta chains sequenced from a single sample in a study of regulatory T cells in long-lasting Graves disease. The time point: persistent/refractory GD, antithyroid drugs over 5 years with positive TRAb. PBMC-derived RNA was used for the TCR library. Sequencing libraries for TCR beta were prepared with iRepertoire HTBI primers and Arm-PCR of CDR3 regions. TCRdb processed the multiplex PCR reads anew with MiXCR; each CDR3 protein has one entry. The profile shows a few hundred thousand distinct CDR3 sequences, approximately 25% of them singletons. The sequencing here drew on peripheral blood mononuclear cells (PBMCs), taken when the disease was refractory, from a patient treated with antithyroid drugs. Every receptor here comes from a woman in her forties with Graves disease.

The rearrangement uses TRBV12-3 or TRBV12-4 and TRBJ1-4; tentatively, D is TRBD1 (6 bases). Trimming shortened V by 5 bases and J by 8 bases, and 18 bases separated the two germline ends. This CDR3 is 15 amino acids long. The CDR3 protein is CASSPGPQGGEKLFF. The CDR3 coding sequence is TGTGCCAGCAGTCCCGGGCCACAGGGTGGGGAAAAACTGTTTTTT.

The J gene is TRBJ2-5, the V gene TRBV18, with 8 bases fitting TRBD1. The CDR3 has 13 residues. The J segment lost 4 bases and the V segment lost 5 bases, leaving 3 bases of the junction unmatched. From germline, CDR1 is KGHSH and CDR2 LQKENI. Here the CDR3 DNA reads TGTGCCAGCTCAGGACAGGGTGGAGAGACCCAGTACTTC. As protein: CASSGQGGETQYF. The complete variable domain, with remaining parts taken from reference TRBV18 and TRBJ2-5, reads NAGVMQNPRHLVRRRGQEARLRCSPMKGHSHVYWYRQLPEEGLKFMVYLQKENIIDESGMPKERFSAEFPKEGPSILRIQQVVRGDSAAYFCASSGQGGETQYFGPGTRLLVL.

This clonotype was seen only a few times. V is TRBV20-1 and J is TRBJ2-7; the D gene is possibly TRBD1 (5 bases). This CDR3 is 17 amino acids long. Germline lookup yields CDR1 DFQATT and CDR2 SNEGSKA (reference sequence). V dropped 6 bases and J dropped 11 bases, with 35 bases sitting between them. The CDR3: CSASTLSKGHRTTMEYF. CDR3 sequence (DNA): TGCAGTGCCTCAACACTAAGTAAGGGGCACCGCACTACGATGGAGTACTTC.

The chain couples TRBV5-1 to TRBJ1-6; the match to TRBD1 covers 8 bases. V trimming: 4 bases; J trimming: 9 bases; junction bases outside the gene matches: 6. Germline CDR1 reads SGHRS; CDR2 reads YFSETQ. CDR3 length: 14 amino acids. CDR3 DNA: TGCGCCAGCAGCGTGACAGGGGCACGTTCACCCCTCCACTTT. Its protein is CASSVTGARSPLHF.

The J gene is TRBJ1-6, the V gene TRBV5-1, with 9 positions matching TRBD1. This CDR3 comprises 15 residues. V shed 2 bases, J shed 6 bases, and the junction held 3 bases outside the gene matches. From germline, CDR1 is SGHRS and CDR2 YFSETQ. CDR3 loop: CASSFTGGANSPLHF. CDR3 bases: TGCGCCAGCAGCTTCACAGGGGGCGCTAATTCACCCCTCCACTTT. The whole variable domain, remainder taken from reference TRBV5-1 and TRBJ1-6, is KAGVTQTPRYLIKTRGQQVTLSCSPISGHRSVSWYQQTPGQGLQFLFEYFSETQRNKGNFPGRFSGRQFSNSRSEMNVSTLELGDSALYLCASSFTGGANSPLHFGNGTRLTVT.

DNA of the CDR3: TGCAGCGCCGGGGGCCCTGCAACTAATGAAAAACTGTTTTTT. This sequence encodes CSAGGPATNEKLFF. The V call is TRBV29-1, the J call TRBJ1-4; D may be TRBD1 (6 bases). Germline V gene lookup returns CDR1 SQVTM and CDR2 ANQGSEA. The CDR3 is 14 amino acids. Trimming shortened V by 7 bases and J by 0 bases, and 12 bases separated the two germline ends.

This clonotype was picked up one time. The chain joins TRBV28 to TRBJ2-1; D unclear. CDR1 MDHEN and CDR2 SYDVKM come from the germline V gene. The CDR3 sequence is 13 residues long. V lost 2 bases to trimming and J lost 9 bases, with 11 bases between them. The CDR3 nucleotides read TGTGCCAGCAGTTTAAGTGCCGTGAGTGAGCAGTTCTTC. Translated: CASSLSAVSEQFF.

This clonotype has ten or more counts. V usage is TRBV6-5 and J usage is TRBJ2-6; D call uncertain. The V end lost 0 bases, the J end lost 0 bases, and 9 bases lay between the germline ends. Germline-derived CDR1 and CDR2 are MNHEY and SVGAGI. The CDR3 is 17 residues long. This chain's CDR3 is CASSYSGSISGANVLTF. In DNA, the CDR3 is TGTGCCAGCAGTTACTCCGGATCGATCTCTGGGGCCAACGTCCTGACTTTC.

This sequence joins TRBV5-1 and TRBJ2-5, with D maybe TRBD1 (6 bases). The germline V gene has CDR1 SGHRS and CDR2 YFSETQ. This CDR3 contains 14 residues. V shed 0 bases and J shed 4 bases, with 10 bases lying between them. In nucleotides, the CDR3 is TGCGCCAGCAGCTTGGGGCAGGGGAGAGAGACCCAGTACTTC. As protein: CASSLGQGRETQYF.

Comments on this clonotype: One base away lies a much larger clone, so this may be a sequencing read error. The V and J genes are TRBV28 and TRBJ2-7; D not certain. Germline assignment: CDR1 MDHEN and CDR2 SYDVKM. Trimming removed 7 bases from V and 0 bases from J, with 10 bases in between. The CDR3 is 13 amino acids. CDR3 coding DNA: TGTGCCAGCAAGGCTCGTGCCTCCTACGAGCAGTACTTC. Protein sequence: CASKARASYEQYF. Using reference TRBV28 and TRBJ2-7 for the parts outside the CDR3, the full variable domain is DVKVTQSSRYLVKRTGEKVFLECVQDMDHENMFWYRQDPGLGLRLIYFSYDVKMKEKGDIPEGYSVSREKKERFSLILESASTNQTSMYLCASKARASYEQYFGPGTRLTVT.

V and J are TRBV5-1 and TRBJ1-6; 7 bases match TRBD1. V lost 5 bases and J lost 8; bases outside the gene matches: 16. CDR3 size: 17 residues. Germline CDR1 and CDR2: SGHRS and YFSETQ. The CDR3 DNA is TGCGCCAGCAGTCGGACGACAGGGTCGGGGTTGGATTCACCCCTCCACTTT. Protein: CASSRTTGSGLDSPLHF.

This clonotype was recorded many times. This chain links TRBV2 with TRBJ2-7; maybe TRBD1 (6 bases). There are 14 residues in the CDR3. Germline V CDR1 and CDR2: SNHLY, FYNNEI. V dropped 5 bases and J dropped 2 bases, with 13 bases sitting between them. The CDR3 region is CASSTQGSPYEQYF. Written as DNA, the CDR3 is TGTGCCAGCAGTACCCAGGGGTCCCCCTACGAGCAGTACTTC.

There are a few counts of this clonotype. A read error may account for a junction end that differs from germline. The V call is TRBV29-1, the J call TRBJ2-7; D is possibly TRBD1 (6 bases). CDR3 size: 13 residues. Germline assignment: CDR1 SQVTM and CDR2 ANQGSEA. The DNA for the CDR3 is TGCAGCGTTGCGGACAGCGTCTCCTACGGGCAGTACTTC. Protein sequence: CSVADSVSYGQYF.

This clonotype turned up a few times. As DNA, the CDR3 is TGTGCCAGCAGCCTCGGGACCACCAGAGGGGAAAAACTGTTTTTT. It yields the protein CASSLGTTRGEKLFF. The chain joins TRBV7-9 to TRBJ1-4; TRBD1 is a possible D gene (5 bases). V lost 5 bases to trimming and J lost 8 bases, with 18 bases between them. CDR3 length: 15 residues. The V gene's germline CDR1 is SEHNR and CDR2 FQNEAQ (reference sequence).

In its sample, this clonotype was seen many times. The chain employs TRBV7-2 and TRBJ1-2; 7 bases are shared with TRBD1. Germline CDR1 is SGHTA and CDR2 is FQGNSA. The CDR3 spans 15 residues. Unmatched junction bases numbered 10, after V lost 5 bases and J lost 4 bases. The DNA for the CDR3 is TGTGCCAGCAGCCTCACAGGGGTTTTTAGCTATGGCTACACCTTC. Translating it yields CASSLTGVFSYGYTF.

The V call is TRBV20-1, the J call TRBJ1-2; no definite D call. The CDR3 loop spans 13 amino acids. CDR1 and CDR2 (germline): DFQATT, SNEGSKA (reference sequence). Deletions cut 6 bases from V and 8 bases from J, with 19 bases between. The CDR3: CSAARVTANGYTF. DNA for the CDR3: TGCAGTGCGGCCCGAGTTACGGCCAACGGCTACACCTTC.

This sequence joins TRBV30 and TRBJ2-7, with a possible D match to TRBD1 (6 bases). The germline V gene has CDR1 GTSNPN and CDR2 SVGIG (reference sequence). Between the trimmed V and J ends, which lost 3 bases and 1 base, there was a span of 13 bases. CDR3 size: 14 residues. CDR3 DNA: TGTGCCTGGAGCCCGAACAGGGATTCCTACGAGCAGTACTTC. Translated: CAWSPNRDSYEQYF.

This clonotype was seen repeatedly, ten times or more. The gene calls are TRBV7-8 and TRBJ1-1; D may be TRBD1 (5 bases). The germline V and J ends were trimmed by 3 bases and 0 bases, with 11 bases remaining between them. The CDR3 runs 15 residues. The germline gives CDR1 SGHVS, CDR2 FQNEAQ. The CDR3 region has the DNA TGTGCCAGCAGCTTCAGGGTTGGGGTGAACACTGAAGCTTTCTTT. It yields the protein CASSFRVGVNTEAFF. Full variable domain (remainder filled in from reference TRBV7-8 and TRBJ1-1): GAGVSQSPRYKVAKRGQDVALRCDPISGHVSLFWYQQALGQGPEFLTYFQNEAQLDKSGLPSDRFFAERPEGSVSTLKIQRTQQEDSAVYLCASSFRVGVNTEAFFGQGTRLTVV.

This clonotype was detected a few times. The chain links TRBV25-1 to TRBJ2-7; 10 bases fit TRBD2. V lost 5 bases, J lost 9 bases, and 7 bases stayed unmatched. This CDR3 region has 13 residues. Germline V lookup: CDR1 MGHDK, CDR2 SYGVNS. The CDR3: CASSPLAGRTQYF. The CDR3 DNA reads TGTGCCAGCAGTCCACTAGCGGGACGGACGCAGTACTTC.

Regarding this clonotype: Since a much larger clone is just one base distant, this may be a read error. V and J are TRBV20-1 and TRBJ1-5, with D possibly being TRBD1 (6 bases). The CDR3 spans 15 residues. Germline V gene lookup returns CDR1 DFQATT and CDR2 SNEGSKA (reference sequence). V was pared by 5 bases and J by 0 bases, with 14 bases between. The CDR3 protein is CSAASQGVSNQPQHF. The CDR3 nucleotides read TGCAGTGCTGCTTCACAGGGTGTTAGCAATCAGCCCCAGCATTTT.

The table lists this clonotype with many counts. CDR3 DNA: TGTGCCAGCAGTCTTACAGGGAGCCACGAGCAGTACTTC. It translates to CASSLTGSHEQYF. This chain joins TRBV27 and TRBJ2-7; the D gene is possibly TRBD1 (6 bases). V was shortened by 5 bases and J by 5 bases, with 13 bases between the two germline ends. The CDR3 runs 13 residues. Germline V gives CDR1 MNHEY, CDR2 SMNVEV (reference sequence).

A remark on this clonotype: This may be a read error: a much more frequent sequence differs by one nucleotide. This CDR3 reads CASSLGQQNTEAFF. The CDR3 DNA reads TGTGCCAGCAGCTTGGGACAGCAGAACACTGAAGCTTTCTTT. This chain uses TRBV5-6 with TRBJ1-1; the D gene is possibly TRBD1 (5 bases). V was shortened by 0 bases and J by 1 base, with 7 bases between the two germline ends. Germline V gene sequence: CDR1 SGHDT, CDR2 YYEEEE. The CDR3 consists of 14 residues. The complete variable domain, with remaining parts taken from reference TRBV5-6 and TRBJ1-1, reads DAGVTQSPTHLIKTRGQQVTLRCSPKSGHDTVSWYQQALGQGPQFIFQYYEEEERQRGNFPDRFSGHQFPNYSSELNVNALLLGDSALYLCASSLGQQNTEAFFGQGTRLTVV.

This clonotype has more than one count but fewer than ten. V and J are TRBV20-1 and TRBJ1-2; no reliable D call. Trimming stripped 6 bases from V and 8 bases from J, with 10 bases between. The CDR3 consists of 10 residues. Germline V gene data show CDR1 as DFQATT and CDR2 as SNEGSKA (reference sequence). CDR3 loop: CSAPVRGYTF. The CDR3 nucleotides read TGCAGTGCCCCGGTGAGGGGCTACACCTTC.

About this clonotype itself: This may be a read error, as it is one base from a much larger clone. The J gene is TRBJ2-6, the V gene TRBV6-4; TRBD1 is a possible D gene (5 bases). Germline V CDR1 and CDR2: MRHNA, SNTAGT. CDR3 length equals 16 residues. The CDR3: CATGQGSYSGANVLAF. The CDR3 coding sequence is TGTGCCACTGGACAAGGATCTTACTCTGGGGCCAACGTCCTGGCTTTC.

CDR3 nucleotides: TGTGCCAGCAGTTACTCGGGTGGAGGGGACTCCCCGCGGGAGACCCAGTACTTC. Its translation: CASSYSGGGDSPRETQYF. The rearrangement uses TRBV6-2 or TRBV6-3 and TRBJ2-5; D may be TRBD2 (6 bases). This CDR3 spans 18 amino acids. V was pared by 0 bases and J by 5 bases, with 22 bases between. Germline values: CDR1 MNHEY, CDR2 SVGEGT.

The chain uses TRBV11-2 and TRBJ1-3, with a tentative D call TRBD1 (5 bases). The CDR3 runs to 15 residues. The germline V gene encodes CDR1 SGHAT and CDR2 FQNNGV. V lost 2 bases to trimming and J lost 2 bases, with 10 bases between them. CDR3 bases: TGTGCCAGCAGCTTATACCAGGGAACTGGAAACACCATATATTTT. It specifies CASSLYQGTGNTIYF.

V usage is TRBV20-1 and J usage is TRBJ2-7; TRBD2 agrees at 7 bases. Germline CDR1 and CDR2: DFQATT and SNEGSKA (reference sequence). The CDR3 loop spans 15 amino acids. V was pared by 0 bases and J by 2 bases, with 7 bases of the junction left unmatched. The DNA for the CDR3 is TGCAGTGCTAGAGATCGGGACGGGAGGCCCTACGAGCAGTACTTC. Amino acids: CSARDRDGRPYEQYF.

This clonotype was observed once. This chain uses TRBV2 with TRBJ2-1; D may be TRBD1 or TRBD2 (5 bases each). V was cut by 3 bases and J by 6 bases, with 9 bases left in between. From germline, CDR1 is SNHLY and CDR2 FYNNEI. This CDR3 comprises 13 residues. In nucleotides, the CDR3 is TGTGCCAGCAGTGACGGGACCTTCAATGAGCAGTTCTTC. Translation: CASSDGTFNEQFF.